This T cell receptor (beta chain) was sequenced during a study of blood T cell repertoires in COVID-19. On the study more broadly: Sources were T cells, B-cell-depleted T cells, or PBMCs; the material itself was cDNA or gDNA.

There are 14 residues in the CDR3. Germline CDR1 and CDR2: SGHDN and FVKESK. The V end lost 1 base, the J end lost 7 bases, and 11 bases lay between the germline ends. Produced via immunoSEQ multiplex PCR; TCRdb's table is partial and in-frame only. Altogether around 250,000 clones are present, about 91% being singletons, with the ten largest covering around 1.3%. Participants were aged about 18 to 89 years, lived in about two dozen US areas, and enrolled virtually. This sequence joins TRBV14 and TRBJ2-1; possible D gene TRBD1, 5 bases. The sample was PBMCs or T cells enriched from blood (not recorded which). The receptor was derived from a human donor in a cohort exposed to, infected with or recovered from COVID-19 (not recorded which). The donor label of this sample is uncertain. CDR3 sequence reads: CASSQGGSGNEQFF. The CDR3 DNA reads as TGTGCCAGCAGCCAAGGTGGGTCAGGGAATGAGCAGTTCTTC. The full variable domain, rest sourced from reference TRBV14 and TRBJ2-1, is EAGVTQFPSHSVIEKGQTVTLRCDPISGHDNLYWYRRVMGKEIKFLLHFVKESKQDESGMPNNRFLAERTGGTYSTLKVQPAELEDSGVYFCASSQGGSGNEQFFGPGTRLTVL.